This entry concerns a single T cell receptor (beta chain). Its antigen remains undetermined. A much larger clone differs by one base, so this may be a read error. This sample was taken from a study of T-cell reconstitution after alpha-beta-depleted transplantation in children (dated by TCRdb to the mid-2010s). Regarding the complete study: T-cell immune reconstitution after TCRalphabeta/CD19-depleted allogeneic hematopoietic cell transplantation in children was quantitatively tracked in the study by means of TCR repertoire profiling.

The library was prepared using PCR. Sequencing used an Illumina HiSeq 2500. To normalize quantification of the TCRbeta repertoire, the TCR libraries were built with molecular barcoding that relied on unique molecular identifiers. TCRdb took the public reads, trimmed them with fastp at Q25, ran MiXCR for clone calling and kept in-frame beta chains. CDR3 protein duplicates are merged, each entry listing the most common genes and DNA. Recorded for this sample are some 200,000 distinct CDR3 sequences; 9.7% of them occurred a single time. Together, the top ten hold approximately 5% of the sample. Taken from cysteine to phenylalanine, the CDR3 has 18 residues. Of the read, only the CDR3 DNA is kept; its 54 bases are in frame from base 1. V trim: 4 bases; J trim: 6 bases; unmatched bases: 17. In the germline V gene (reference sequence), CDR1 corresponds to SGHAT and CDR2 to FQDESV.

The sequencing used PBMCs from the stem cell graft donor, collected from the stem cell graft. This sequence originates from a human donor who donated a stem cell graft to a child with SCID. This receptor chain uses TRBV11-1 and TRBJ2-3, with 9 middle bases fitting TRBD1. The CDR3 corresponds to CASSSFTGGGTLADTQYF. At the DNA level, the sequence is TGTGCCAGCAGCTCCTTCACAGGGGGCGGGACACTGGCGGATACGCAGTATTTT.